A selection of T cell receptor beta chains follows, all from one sample in a study of blood T cell repertoires in COVID-19. Some clones are missing from TCRdb's copy, which holds only in-frame ones; the method was immunoSEQ multiplex PCR. Of almost 200,000 clones listed, around 85% were seen once; the top ten hold 0.7% to 0.8%. Sequencing was carried out using peripheral blood. The source is a woman between 65 and 79 years old with acute or convalescent COVID-19. Both conserved end residues are part of each CDR3. D genes are given only for firm matches. Clone size, where shown, is once, few, many, or a class for clones that have expanded.

>TRBV5-6|-|TRBJ2-1|-
TGTGCCAGCAGCTTGGTGCTAGGGGGTGAGCAGTTCTTC
CASSLVLGGEQFF
>TRBV7-9|-|TRBJ1-1|-
TGTGCCAGCAGCTTAGATTGGGGGGAACCTGAAGCTTTCTTT
CASSLDWGEPEAFF
>TRBV2|few|TRBJ1-2|TRBD1
TGTGCCAGCAGTCAAACAGGGGGCCGTGGCTACACCTTC
CASSQTGGRGYTF
>TRBV19|-|TRBJ2-7|-
TGTGCCAGTAGTATAGGGAGCAGATACGAGCAGTACTTC
CASSIGSRYEQYF
>TRBV18|-|TRBJ1-4|TRBD1
TGTGCCAGCTCACCAAGGGCAGGGGGCAATGAAAAACTGTTTTTT
CASSPRAGGNEKLFF
>TRBV19|-|TRBJ1-3|-
TGTGCCAGTAGTATGTTGTTACTGGGCGTCTCTGGAAACACCATATATTTT
CASSMLLLGVSGNTIYF
>TRBV4-3|once|TRBJ2-1|-
TGCGCCAGCAGCGAGAGAGGTAATAGCGCGATCTACCTGAATGAGCAGTTCTTC
CASSERGNSAIYLNEQFF
>TRBV7-2|-|TRBJ2-7|-
TGTGCCAGCAGCGTTAGCGGGACAGGGTATCTCGAGCAGTACTTC
CASSVSGTGYLEQYF
>TRBV7-2|-|TRBJ2-3|TRBD1
TGTGCCAGCAGCCCAGACAGGGGGCGAGATACGCAGTATTTT
CASSPDRGRDTQYF
>TRBV23-1|-|TRBJ2-5|TRBD2
TGCGCCAGCAGGAGCGGGAGCGGAGAGACCCAGTACTTC
CASRSGSGETQYF
>TRBV5-5|-|TRBJ2-1|TRBD1
TGTGCCAGCAGCTCCAGGACAGGGGGCTACAATGAGCAGTTCTTC
CASSSRTGGYNEQFF
>TRBV19|-|TRBJ1-1|TRBD1
TGTGCCAGTAGTATCCCAGGGGGTAGGTACACTGAAGCTTTCTTT
CASSIPGGRYTEAFF
>TRBV5-1|-|TRBJ2-7|TRBD2
TGCGCCAGCAGCTTGGCCTTGAGGGAGGGCCTCTACGAGCAGTACTTC
CASSLALREGLYEQYF
>TRBV24-1|few|TRBJ2-3|-
TGTGCCACCAGTGATCCAAGTCCAGGGGCCCACACAGATACGCAGTATTTT
CATSDPSPGAHTDTQYF
>TRBV9|-|TRBJ2-3|TRBD2
TGTGCCAGCAGCCCGCACGGACTAGCGGGCACAGATACGCAGTATTTT
CASSPHGLAGTDTQYF
>TRBV11-2|-|TRBJ2-1|-
TGTGCCAGCAGCCGCGGGGCTGGAAGCTCCTACAATGAGCAGTTCTTC
CASSRGAGSSYNEQFF
>TRBV4-2|-|TRBJ2-3|TRBD2
TGTGCCAGCAGCCCGGGACTAGCTTCAGATACGCAGTATTTT
CASSPGLASDTQYF
>TRBV9|-|TRBJ2-3|TRBD2
TGTGCCAGCAGCAAAAAGGTACCTAGCGGGAGAGATACGCAGTATTTT
CASSKKVPSGRDTQYF
>TRBV5-1|-|TRBJ2-7|TRBD1
TGCGCCAGCAGCCTCCAGGGGACAGGGGGCTACGAGCAGTACTTC
CASSLQGTGGYEQYF
>TRBV25-1|-|TRBJ2-3|-
TGTGCCAGCAGTGAAAATCGTTTCGGGATGGATACGCAGTATTTT
CASSENRFGMDTQYF
>TRBV5-1|-|TRBJ2-7|TRBD1
TGCGCCAGCAGCTTGAACAGGGGGTCCTACGAGCAGTACTTC
CASSLNRGSYEQYF
>TRBV28|-|TRBJ1-6|-
TGTGCCAGCAGTTCTACTCCCGGGAATTCACCCCTCCACTTT
CASSSTPGNSPLHF
>TRBV19|-|TRBJ1-6|-
TGTGCCAGTAGGGGGCAGGGTGAGGTACCCCTCCACTTT
CASRGQGEVPLHF
>TRBV6-2/TRBV6-3|-|TRBJ2-2|TRBD2
TGTGCCAGCAGCCTTTTGGCGGGAGAAAACACCGGGGAGCTGTTTTTT
CASSLLAGENTGELFF